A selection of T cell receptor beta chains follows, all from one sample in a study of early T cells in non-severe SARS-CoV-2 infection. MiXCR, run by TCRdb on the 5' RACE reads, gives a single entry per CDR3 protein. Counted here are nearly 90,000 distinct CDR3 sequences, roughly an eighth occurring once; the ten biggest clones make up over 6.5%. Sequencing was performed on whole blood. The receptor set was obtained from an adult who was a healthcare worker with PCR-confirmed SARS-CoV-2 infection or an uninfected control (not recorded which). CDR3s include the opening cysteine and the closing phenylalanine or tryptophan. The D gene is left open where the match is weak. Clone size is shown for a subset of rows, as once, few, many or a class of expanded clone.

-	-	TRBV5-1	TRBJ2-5	CASSLKASEETQYF	TGCGCCAGCAGCTTGAAGGCCTCAGAAGAGACCCAGTACTTC
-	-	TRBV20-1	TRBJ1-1	CSARDLRRGRIMNTEAFF	TGCAGTGCTAGAGATCTGCGCCGGGGGCGGATCATGAACACTGAAGCTTTCTTT
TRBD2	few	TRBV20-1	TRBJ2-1	CRVTSGRSGEQFF	TGCAGGGTGACTAGCGGGAGGTCCGGTGAGCAGTTCTTC
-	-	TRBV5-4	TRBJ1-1	CASSFRTEAFF	TGTGCCAGCAGCTTCCGCACTGAAGCTTTCTTT
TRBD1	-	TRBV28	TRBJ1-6	CASSPRTGWNSPLHF	TGTGCCAGCAGTCCGCGGACAGGGTGGAATTCACCCCTCCACTTT
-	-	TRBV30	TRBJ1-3	CAWMEANTIYF	TGTGCCTGGATGGAGGCGAACACCATATATTTT
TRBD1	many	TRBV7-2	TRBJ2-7	CASSTYRGQYEQYF	TGTGCCAGCAGCACGTACAGGGGGCAGTACGAGCAGTACTTC
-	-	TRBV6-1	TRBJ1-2	CASSEVDPAGAMNYGYTF	TGTGCCAGCAGTGAAGTCGATCCCGCGGGGGCGATGAACTATGGCTACACCTTC
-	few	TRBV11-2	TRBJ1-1	CASSLAADGPEAFF	TGTGCCAGCAGCTTAGCCGCGGACGGACCTGAAGCTTTCTTT
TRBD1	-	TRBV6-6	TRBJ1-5	CASSTRQGGGNQPQHF	TGTGCCAGCAGTACCAGACAGGGTGGTGGCAATCAGCCCCAGCATTTT
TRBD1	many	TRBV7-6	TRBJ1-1	CASSYRQGDTEAFF	TGTGCCAGCAGCTACCGACAGGGGGACACTGAAGCTTTCTTT
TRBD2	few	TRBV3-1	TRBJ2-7	CASSQTSGRYEQYF	TGTGCCAGCAGCCAAACTAGCGGGAGATACGAGCAGTACTTC
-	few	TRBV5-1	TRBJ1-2	CASSLDAPGDGYTF	TGCGCCAGCAGCTTGGACGCCCCGGGGGATGGCTACACCTTC
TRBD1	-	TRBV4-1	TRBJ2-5	CASKGTVGPFETQYF	TGCGCCAGCAAAGGGACAGTGGGCCCATTCGAGACCCAGTACTTC
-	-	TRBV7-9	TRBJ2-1	CASSRTGRQFF	TGTGCCAGCAGCCGTACAGGGAGGCAGTTCTTC
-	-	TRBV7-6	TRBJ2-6	CASSPRTTGANVLTF	TGTGCCAGCAGCCCCCGGACTACTGGGGCCAACGTCCTGACTTTC
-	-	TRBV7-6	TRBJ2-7	CASSLRAPTLSYEQYF	TGTGCCAGCAGCTTACGGGCCCCAACTCTCTCCTACGAGCAGTACTTC
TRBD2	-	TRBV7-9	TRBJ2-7	CASSVTPAGGGRSYEQYF	TGTGCCAGCAGCGTAACCCCCGCGGGGGGCGGGCGGTCCTACGAGCAGTACTTC
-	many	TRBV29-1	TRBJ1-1	CSSFGGENTEAFF	TGCAGCTCCTTCGGCGGGGAGAACACTGAAGCTTTCTTT
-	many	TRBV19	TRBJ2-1	CASSINVGEQFF	TGTGCCAGTAGTATAAACGTGGGTGAGCAGTTCTTC
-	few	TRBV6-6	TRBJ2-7	CASSYSGASDYEQYF	TGTGCCAGCAGTTACTCTGGGGCGTCAGACTACGAGCAGTACTTC
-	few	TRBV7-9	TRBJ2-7	CASSQATGSHYEQYF	TGTGCCAGCAGCCAGGCCACAGGGTCTCACTACGAGCAGTACTTC
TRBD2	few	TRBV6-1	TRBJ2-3	CASRLAATDTQYF	TGTGCCAGCCGACTAGCGGCCACAGATACGCAGTATTTT
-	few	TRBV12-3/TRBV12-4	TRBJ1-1	CATSDTPNTEAFF	TGTGCCACCTCCGACACCCCGAACACTGAAGCTTTCTTT
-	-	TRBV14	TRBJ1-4	CASSQGYEKLFF	TGTGCCAGCAGCCAAGGATACGAAAAACTGTTTTTT
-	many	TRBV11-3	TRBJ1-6	CASSLEWNSPLHF	TGTGCCAGCAGCTTGGAGTGGAATTCACCCCTCCACTTT
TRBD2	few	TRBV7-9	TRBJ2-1	CASSSTTSGRTKEQFF	TGTGCCAGCAGCTCGACCACTAGCGGGAGAACAAAGGAGCAGTTCTTC
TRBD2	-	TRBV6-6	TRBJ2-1	CASSPSRETPYNEQFF	TGTGCCAGCAGTCCTTCGCGGGAGACACCCTACAATGAGCAGTTCTTC
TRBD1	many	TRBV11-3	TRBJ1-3	CASSLVFGTGSSGNTIYF	TGTGCCAGCAGCTTAGTATTCGGGACAGGGAGCTCTGGAAACACCATATATTTT
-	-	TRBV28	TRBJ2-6	CASRTQGTGANVLTF	TGTGCCAGCAGAACACAGGGTACTGGGGCCAACGTCCTGACTTTC
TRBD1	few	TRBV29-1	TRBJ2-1	CSVEDGQAAYSYNEQFF	TGCAGCGTTGAAGATGGACAGGCCGCATACTCCTACAATGAGCAGTTCTTC
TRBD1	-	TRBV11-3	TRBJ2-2	CASSFVQGAAGELFF	TGTGCCAGCAGCTTCGTACAGGGGGCGGCCGGGGAGCTGTTTTTT
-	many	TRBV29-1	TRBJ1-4	CSVEDGGNEKLFF	TGCAGCGTTGAAGATGGCGGTAATGAAAAACTGTTTTTT
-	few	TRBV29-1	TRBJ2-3	CSVGGSGEGTDTQYF	TGCAGCGTTGGAGGGTCGGGAGAGGGCACAGATACGCAGTATTTT
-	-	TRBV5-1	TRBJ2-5	CASSWGGGEETQYF	TGCGCCAGCAGCTGGGGTGGAGGGGAAGAGACCCAGTACTTC
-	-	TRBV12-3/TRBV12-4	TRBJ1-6	CANRWEAHSLLHF	TGTGCCAACAGGTGGGAAGCGCATTCACTCCTCCACTTT
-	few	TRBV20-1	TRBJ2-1	CSASPRADEQFF	TGCAGTGCATCCCCCAGAGCCGATGAGCAGTTCTTC
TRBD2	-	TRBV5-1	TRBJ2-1	CASSLAPFQRGYNEQFF	TGCGCCAGCAGCTTGGCGCCCTTCCAGCGGGGCTACAATGAGCAGTTCTTC
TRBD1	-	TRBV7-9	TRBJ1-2	CASSLHEDRAYGYTF	TGTGCCAGCAGCCTACATGAGGACAGGGCCTATGGCTACACCTTC